The clone carrying this T cell receptor (beta chain) occurred many times. The source of the sample is a study of blood T cell repertoires in COVID-19. As for the study in general: Collection of acute and convalescent COVID-19 samples took place in the United States, Italy and Spain.

Assay used: immunoSEQ multiplex PCR; TCRdb lists only in-frame clones, some missing. Among under 350,000 clones listed, about 82% were seen once. V trimming: 2 bases; J trimming: 6 bases; junction bases outside the gene matches: 15. Germline V gene data show CDR1 as LGHNA and CDR2 as YNFKEQ. The CDR3 has 17 amino acids. The clonotype comes from a human donor in a cohort sampled during active COVID-19. Sequencing input: peripheral blood. The chain combines TRBV4-2 with TRBJ2-7, with 8 nucleotides matching TRBD2. CDR3 coding DNA: TGTGCCAGCAGCCAACAACTTAGCGGGACTAGATCAGGCGAGCAGTACTTC. The encoded protein is CASSQQLSGTRSGEQYF.